This TCR beta chain was captured by sequencing in a study of cytomegalovirus exposure and HLA in healthy donors. Profiling relied on immunoSEQ multiplex PCR, and the TCRdb table lists in-frame clones only, not all of them. The data hold hundreds of thousands of clones, with about 90% observed a single time. The germline CDR1 and CDR2 sequences are MNHEY and SMNVEV (reference sequence). J lost 8 bases, V lost 4 bases, and 5 bases had no gene match. The CDR3 spans 13 residues. The clonotype was recovered from a man aged 18 to 35 in good health and CMV-seropositive. V gene TRBV27 combines with J gene TRBJ1-1, with 9 positions matching TRBD1. Sequences were obtained from PBMCs. CDR3 loop: CASSSRDRAEAFF. CDR3 DNA sequence: TGTGCCAGCAGTTCGCGGGACAGGGCAGAAGCTTTCTTT.